Listed below are T cell receptor beta chains from one sample, sequenced in a study of control samples from healthy donors and cancer patients. The repertoire was sequenced with immunoSEQ multiplex PCR; TCRdb's copy has only in-frame clones and lacks some. The table includes roughly 120,000 clones, around 91% detected once. Input material: PBMCs. The receptors here all came from a woman between 45 and 60 years old with colorectal cancer. CDR3s include the opening cysteine and the closing phenylalanine or tryptophan. The D gene is left open where the match is weak. The size of a clone is reported for some rows only, either as once, few or many, or as a class for expanded clones.

V gene	J gene	CDR3 length	D gene	clone size	CDR3 protein	CDR3 DNA
TRBV11-2	TRBJ2-7	16	TRBD1	once	CASSLAAVDRGYEQYF	TGTGCCAGCAGCTTAGCGGCCGTGGACAGGGGTTACGAGCAGTACTTC
TRBV4-2	TRBJ2-1	15	NA	NA	CASSQEADYYNEQFF	TGTGCCAGCAGCCAAGAGGCTGACTACTACAATGAGCAGTTCTTC
TRBV19	TRBJ1-1	13	NA	NA	CASSIGRDSEAFF	TGTGCCAGTAGTATTGGCAGGGACTCTGAAGCTTTCTTT
TRBV3-1/TRBV3-2	TRBJ1-2	16	NA	NA	CASSQDVGSRAGGYTF	TGTGCCAGCAGCCAAGATGTCGGGTCTCGGGCAGGTGGCTACACCTTC
TRBV2	TRBJ2-3	14	NA	NA	CASTPQASTDTQYF	TGTGCCAGCACTCCTCAAGCTTCCACAGATACGCAGTATTTT
TRBV27	TRBJ2-4	14	NA	NA	CASSPYGTRNIQYF	TGTGCCAGCAGTCCCTACGGGACTCGTAACATTCAGTACTTC
TRBV13	TRBJ1-1	14	NA	NA	CASSLEFSGPEAFF	TGTGCCAGCAGCTTAGAGTTCTCAGGGCCTGAAGCTTTCTTT
TRBV10-1	TRBJ2-7	12	NA	NA	CASSETSYEQYF	TGCGCCAGCAGTGAGACTAGCTACGAGCAGTACTTC
TRBV2	TRBJ1-2	15	NA	NA	CASTTGGGSYYGYTF	TGTGCCAGCACCACCGGAGGGGGGAGCTATTATGGCTACACCTTC
TRBV6-5	TRBJ2-7	15	TRBD2	NA	CASSLGLAGSYEQYF	TGTGCCAGCAGCCTAGGGCTAGCGGGCTCCTACGAGCAGTACTTC
TRBV28	TRBJ1-1	16	NA	NA	CASSAPGRMGGTEAFF	TGTGCCAGCAGTGCCCCGGGACGAATGGGTGGCACTGAAGCTTTCTTT
TRBV5-4	TRBJ1-4	15	TRBD1	NA	CASSKTGTENEKLFF	TGTGCCAGTAGCAAGACCGGGACAGAGAATGAAAAACTGTTTTTT
TRBV20-1	TRBJ2-7	15	NA	NA	CSASKPHKNTYEQYF	TGCAGTGCTAGTAAACCACACAAGAATACCTACGAGCAGTACTTC
TRBV6-5	TRBJ1-5	13	NA	NA	CASSPTGGQPQHF	TGTGCCAGCAGTCCAACGGGGGGGCAGCCCCAGCATTTT
TRBV9	TRBJ2-5	13	NA	NA	CASSVALEETQYF	TGTGCCAGCAGCGTAGCCTTGGAGGAGACCCAGTACTTC
TRBV19	TRBJ2-1	17	TRBD2	NA	CASSKGSGSGTYNEQFF	TGTGCCAGTAGTAAGGGTAGCGGGAGTGGTACCTACAATGAGCAGTTCTTC
TRBV3-1/TRBV3-2	TRBJ1-1	14	TRBD1	NA	CASRGTGIFTEAFF	TGTGCCAGCAGGGGGACAGGGATCTTCACTGAAGCTTTCTTT
TRBV7-9	TRBJ1-4	16	NA	NA	CASSFALDFNNEKLFF	TGTGCCAGCAGCTTCGCACTGGACTTCAATAATGAAAAACTGTTTTTT
TRBV12-3/TRBV12-4	TRBJ1-4	13	NA	NA	CASSLRPGEKLFF	TGTGCCAGCAGTTTAAGGCCTGGTGAAAAACTGTTTTTT
TRBV5-4	TRBJ1-4	15	TRBD1	once	CASSSTTGGGEKLFF	TGTGCCAGCAGCTCTACCACAGGGGGAGGCGAAAAACTGTTTTTT
TRBV7-3	TRBJ1-1	14	TRBD1	NA	CASRRQGTDTEAFF	TGTGCCAGCAGGAGACAGGGGACAGACACTGAAGCTTTCTTT
TRBV5-1	TRBJ2-7	14	NA	NA	CASSLDTGSAEQYF	TGCGCCAGCAGCTTGGATACCGGGAGTGCCGAGCAGTACTTC
TRBV6-1	TRBJ2-5	14	TRBD2	NA	CASSDLAGAETQYF	TGTGCCAGCAGTGACCTAGCGGGTGCGGAGACCCAGTACTTC
TRBV30	TRBJ2-7	13	NA	NA	CAWTRGARSEQYF	TGTGCCTGGACCCGCGGGGCGCGCTCCGAGCAGTACTTC
TRBV19	TRBJ2-2	15	NA	NA	CASSQQAQFTGELFF	TGTGCCAGTAGCCAACAGGCCCAATTTACCGGGGAGCTGTTTTTT
TRBV10-3	TRBJ1-6	17	NA	NA	CAISDQGHRGYNSPLHF	TGTGCCATCAGTGACCAGGGGCATCGGGGATATAATTCACCCCTCCACTTT
TRBV10-3	TRBJ2-3	16	NA	NA	CAISESAGPGGDTQYF	TGTGCCATCAGTGAGTCGGCGGGTCCTGGGGGAGATACGCAGTATTTT
TRBV3-1/TRBV3-2	TRBJ2-7	16	TRBD2	NA	CASSQGRLATLYEQYF	TGTGCCAGCAGCCAAGGCAGACTAGCGACCCTTTACGAGCAGTACTTC
TRBV3-1/TRBV3-2	TRBJ1-4	16	NA	NA	CASSQDKGQFNEKLFF	TGTGCCAGCAGCCAAGATAAGGGGCAGTTTAATGAAAAACTGTTTTTT
TRBV7-6	TRBJ2-7	17	TRBD1	NA	CASSQDPLWGQNNEQYF	TGTGCCAGCAGCCAAGATCCCCTGTGGGGACAGAATAACGAGCAGTACTTC
TRBV5-6	TRBJ1-6	17	NA	NA	CASSLGSGRGFESPLHF	TGTGCCAGCAGCTTGGGGAGCGGGAGGGGATTTGAGTCACCCCTCCACTTT
TRBV28	TRBJ1-2	16	NA	NA	CASSSTRAGVGYGYTF	TGTGCCAGCAGTTCCACAAGGGCAGGGGTCGGCTATGGCTACACCTTC
TRBV18	TRBJ1-1	15	NA	NA	CASSPGINRNTEAFF	TGTGCCAGCTCACCTGGGATTAACCGGAACACTGAAGCTTTCTTT
TRBV18	TRBJ2-7	17	TRBD1	NA	CASSPQLTSGGSYEQYF	TGTGCCAGCTCACCTCAGTTAACGTCAGGGGGCTCCTACGAGCAGTACTTC
TRBV19	TRBJ1-1	13	NA	NA	CASSPPVFAEAFF	TGTGCCAGTAGCCCGCCCGTTTTCGCTGAAGCTTTCTTT
TRBV27	TRBJ1-1	14	NA	NA	CASSDYGQNTEAFF	TGTGCCAGCAGTGACTACGGACAGAACACTGAAGCTTTCTTT
TRBV2	TRBJ1-3	12	NA	NA	CASSPGGNTIYF	TGTGCCAGCTCGCCAGGTGGAAACACCATATATTTT
TRBV6-5	TRBJ2-5	13	NA	NA	CASSRTGTATQYF	TGTGCCAGCAGCCGCACCGGGACGGCGACCCAGTACTTC
TRBV7-9	TRBJ1-2	19	NA	NA	CASSFLLRDRPPQDYGYTF	TGTGCCAGCAGCTTTCTTCTTAGGGACCGACCCCCCCAGGACTATGGCTACACCTTC
TRBV29-1	TRBJ1-2	13	NA	once	CSVEDNGRYGYTF	TGCAGCGTTGAAGATAACGGAAGATATGGCTACACCTTC
TRBV20-1	TRBJ2-1	10	NA	once	CSAARNEQFF	TGCAGTGCTGCTAGAAATGAGCAGTTCTTC
TRBV18	TRBJ1-4	15	TRBD1	NA	CASSPPKNRGEKLFF	TGTGCCAGCTCACCACCCAAGAACAGGGGGGAAAAACTGTTTTTT
TRBV11-2	TRBJ2-1	16	NA	NA	CASSLGREITYNEQFF	TGTGCCAGCAGCTTAGGCAGGGAAATTACCTACAATGAGCAGTTCTTC
TRBV29-1	TRBJ2-1	14	TRBD2	NA	CSEVTSGGSNEQFF	TGCAGCGAAGTGACTAGCGGGGGGTCGAATGAGCAGTTCTTC
TRBV10-3	TRBJ2-7	17	NA	NA	CAISEPNRQGPAYEQYF	TGTGCCATCAGTGAGCCCAACCGCCAGGGGCCTGCCTACGAGCAGTACTTC
TRBV30	TRBJ2-7	14	NA	NA	CAWSARPQSYEQYF	TGTGCCTGGAGTGCACGACCTCAGTCCTACGAGCAGTACTTC
TRBV6-5	TRBJ2-2	14	NA	NA	CASRSGVFTGELFF	TGTGCCAGCAGGTCGGGGGTATTCACCGGGGAGCTGTTTTTT
TRBV25-1	TRBJ1-5	13	NA	once	CASQGQSHQPQHF	TGTGCCAGCCAAGGACAGAGTCATCAGCCCCAGCATTTT
TRBV5-1	TRBJ2-7	16	NA	once	CASSRGGGQEIYEQYF	TGCGCCAGCAGCAGGGGGGGAGGACAGGAAATCTACGAGCAGTACTTC
TRBV5-4	TRBJ2-5	14	NA	NA	CASSFGSAEETQYF	TGTGCCAGCAGCTTCGGGTCAGCGGAAGAGACCCAGTACTTC
TRBV14	TRBJ2-1	16	TRBD2	NA	CASSQGVGLAGNEQFF	TGTGCCAGCAGCCAGGGTGTCGGGCTAGCGGGCAATGAGCAGTTCTTC
TRBV28	TRBJ2-2	16	NA	NA	CASSFSVRTNTGELFF	TGTGCCAGCAGTTTTTCGGTTAGGACTAACACCGGGGAGCTGTTTTTT
TRBV7-8	TRBJ1-5	16	TRBD1	NA	CASNKQGTRVNQPQHF	TGTGCCAGCAACAAACAGGGGACAAGGGTTAATCAGCCCCAGCATTTT